The next 26 T cell receptor beta chains were all read from a single sample in a study of T cell changes during pregnancy in multiple sclerosis. The assay was immunoSEQ multiplex PCR, and TCRdb's table has in-frame clones only and misses some. The sample yields 55,000 to 75,000 clones, approximately 89% seen once. This specimen consisted of peripheral blood, obtained in the third trimester of pregnancy. These receptors all stem from a female donor in good health, enrolled as a control in a pregnancy study.

The chain's CDR3 is CASSYSRTPGDGYTF. Written as DNA, the CDR3 is TGTGCCAGCAGTTACTCGAGGACACCGGGCGATGGCTACACCTTC. The chain is built from TRBV6-6 and TRBJ1-2; weak D call: TRBD1 (5 bases). Per the germline V gene, CDR1 is MNHNY and CDR2 is SVGAGI (reference sequence). The CDR3 has 15 residues. Trimming cost V 0 bases and J 6 bases, with 14 bases left between them.

This sequence joins TRBV19 and TRBJ1-6, with TRBD1 as a possible D gene (6 bases). The CDR3 covers 15 residues. V dropped 1 base and J dropped 7 bases, with 11 bases sitting between them. The V gene's germline CDR1 is LNHDA and CDR2 SQIVND (reference sequence). The chain's CDR3 is CASSIVGTLNSPLHF. DNA for the CDR3: TGTGCCAGTAGTATAGTTGGGACACTAAATTCACCCCTCCACTTT.

The rearrangement links TRBV6-1 to TRBJ2-7; the D gene is possibly TRBD1 (6 bases). Trimming removed 2 bases at V and 1 base at J, with 9 bases between. The germline V gene encodes CDR1 MNHNS and CDR2 SASEGT. The CDR3 loop spans 14 amino acids. The CDR3 nucleotides are TGTGCCAGCAGTGAAATGGGACATTCCTACGAGCAGTACTTC. It encodes CASSEMGHSYEQYF.

The V call is TRBV30, the J call TRBJ1-1, with TRBD1 as a possible D gene (5 bases). Trimming took 4 bases from V and 10 from J, leaving 19 bases between them. Germline V gene sequence: CDR1 GTSNPN, CDR2 SVGIG (reference sequence). The length of the CDR3 is 13 residues. The CDR3 reads CAWNGEVWGVAFF. Written as DNA, the CDR3 is TGTGCCTGGAATGGGGAGGTGTGGGGGGTAGCTTTCTTT.

V and J are TRBV12-5 and TRBJ2-1, with unresolved D. The CDR3 is 13 residues long. From germline, CDR1 is LGHNT and CDR2 FRNRAP. V was clipped by 1 base and J by 9 bases, with 10 bases between them. The CDR3 nucleotides are TGTGCTAGTGGTTTGGAGCCTGGCGGTGAGCAGTTCTTC. Translation: CASGLEPGGEQFF.

J is TRBJ2-1 and V is TRBV7-9, with 10 bases aligning to TRBD1. The CDR3 contains 12 residues. With 4 bases clipped from V and 15 bases from J, the junction kept 6 bases outside the gene matches. Looked up from germline, CDR1 is SEHNR and CDR2 is FQNEAQ (reference sequence). CDR3 bases: TGTGCCAGCAGCTCCGACAGGGGGCGAGGGTTCTTC. It specifies CASSSDRGRGFF.

The J gene is TRBJ2-6, the V gene TRBV7-6, with a tentative D call TRBD2 (5 bases). The CDR3 runs 16 residues. The V end was cut by 5 bases, the J end by 2 bases, with 13 bases between. The V gene's germline CDR1 is SGHVS and CDR2 FNYEAQ. The CDR3 DNA reads as TGTGCCAGCAGCCCCCCCACTAGTACTGGGGCCAACGTCCTGACTTTC. It translates to CASSPPTSTGANVLTF.

The chain employs TRBV5-1 and TRBJ2-5; D may be TRBD1 (5 bases). The CDR3 has 15 residues. Per germline, CDR1 SGHRS and CDR2 YFSETQ. The ends were cut back, 0 bases at V and 2 bases at J, with 11 bases in the middle. The CDR3 here is CASSLVQGRQETQYF. In DNA, the CDR3 is TGCGCCAGCAGCTTGGTGCAGGGAAGGCAAGAGACCCAGTACTTC.

This clone was detected only a few times. This chain joins TRBV30 and TRBJ1-1; no definite D call. Trimming took 4 bases from V and 6 from J, leaving 9 bases between them. The germline V gene encodes CDR1 GTSNPN and CDR2 SVGIG (reference sequence). The CDR3 has 11 residues. Here the CDR3 reads CAWNIGPEAFF. The CDR3 nucleotides are TGTGCCTGGAATATTGGGCCTGAAGCTTTCTTT.

This rearrangement joins TRBV9 to TRBJ1-3, with TRBD1 as a possible D gene (5 bases). The CDR3 covers 18 residues. Germline values: CDR1 SGDLS, CDR2 YYNGEE. V was trimmed by 0 bases and J by 6 bases, leaving 22 bases between them. The CDR3, as DNA: TGTGCCAGCAGCGTAGCTTTCCTGGCAGGCGCGGGGGAAAACACCATATATTTT. Amino acids: CASSVAFLAGAGENTIYF.

The V call is TRBV9, the J call TRBJ2-2; tentatively, D is TRBD1 (6 bases). This CDR3 comprises 15 residues. V lost 5 bases and J lost 0, with 11 bases in between. Germline CDR1 is SGDLS and CDR2 is YYNGEE. CDR3 bases: TGTGCCAGCAGGTACAGGGATTCGAACACCGGGGAGCTGTTTTTT. Translating it yields CASRYRDSNTGELFF.

V and J are TRBV5-6 and TRBJ2-6, with 7 bases matching TRBD1. Germline-derived CDR1 and CDR2 are SGHDT and YYEEEE. Trimming took 4 bases from V and 0 from J; bases not matched to a gene: 7. The CDR3 is 17 amino acids. The CDR3 reads CASSLGQFHSGANVLTF. DNA of the CDR3: TGTGCCAGCAGCCTGGGACAGTTCCACTCTGGGGCCAACGTCCTGACTTTC.

The V gene is TRBV7-9, the J gene TRBJ2-5; TRBD2 matches at 16 bases. J was trimmed by 3 bases and V by 4 bases; bases with no gene match: 5. The germline gives CDR1 SEHNR, CDR2 FQNEAQ (reference sequence). This CDR3 region has 17 residues. This CDR3 is CASSSGTSGGVKETQYF. CDR3 bases: TGTGCCAGCAGCTCCGGGACTAGCGGGGGGGTAAAAGAGACCCAGTACTTC. Using reference TRBV7-9 and TRBJ2-5 for the parts outside the CDR3, the full variable domain is DTGVSQNPRHKITKRGQNVTFRCDPISEHNRLYWYRQTLGQGPEFLTYFQNEAQLEKSRLLSDRFSAERPKGSFSTLEIQRTEQGDSAMYLCASSSGTSGGVKETQYFGPGTRLLVL.

The chain joins TRBV5-4 to TRBJ2-5, with 10 bases that match TRBD1. This CDR3 is 15 amino acids long. Germline CDR1 and CDR2: SGHNT and YYREEE (reference sequence). V lost 1 base to trimming and J lost 5 bases; unmatched junction nucleotides: 5. DNA for the CDR3: TGTGCCAGCAGCTTGAGACAGGGGGCTTGGGAGACCCAGTACTTC. This sequence encodes CASSLRQGAWETQYF. Variable domain in full (rest from reference TRBV5-4 and TRBJ2-5): ETGVTQSPTHLIKTRGQQVTLRCSSQSGHNTVSWYQQALGQGPQFIFQYYREEENGRGNFPPRFSGLQFPNYSSELNVNALELDDSALYLCASSLRQGAWETQYFGPGTRLLVL.

This sequence joins TRBV9 and TRBJ1-4; no clear D gene. This CDR3 contains 15 residues. Germline loops: CDR1 SGDLS, CDR2 YYNGEE. V gave up 1 base and J gave up 3 bases, with 10 bases separating them. The CDR3: CASSVSRRPNEKLFF. CDR3 in DNA: TGTGCCAGCAGCGTAAGCAGGCGACCTAATGAAAAACTGTTTTTT.

The chain uses TRBV30 and TRBJ2-7; tentatively, D is TRBD2 (6 bases). Germline V gene lookup returns CDR1 GTSNPN and CDR2 SVGIG (reference sequence). V lost 2 bases and J lost 4, with 9 bases in between. This CDR3 region has 12 residues. The chain's CDR3 is CAWSRGKYEQYF. The DNA of the CDR3 is TGTGCCTGGAGTCGGGGGAAATACGAGCAGTACTTC.

The V gene is TRBV28, the J gene TRBJ1-2, with 8 bases matching TRBD1. Germline V gene data show CDR1 as MDHEN and CDR2 as SYDVKM. This CDR3 has 13 amino acids. V trimming: 7 bases; J trimming: 5 bases; junction bases outside the gene matches: 6. CDR3 sequence: CASTQDRVYGYTF. The CDR3 region has the DNA TGTGCCAGCACCCAGGACAGGGTTTATGGCTACACCTTC.

The V call is TRBV5-5, the J call TRBJ1-5; perhaps TRBD1 as D (6 bases). V lost 2 bases, J lost 8 bases, and 17 bases lay in between. The CDR3 loop spans 15 amino acids. Germline V lookup: CDR1 SGHKS, CDR2 YYEKEE (reference sequence). In DNA form, the CDR3 reads TGTGCCAGCAGCTTTGAACAGGGTGAAGTGGAGCCCCAGCATTTT. This translates into CASSFEQGEVEPQHF. The complete variable domain, with remaining parts taken from reference TRBV5-5 and TRBJ1-5, reads DAGVTQSPTHLIKTRGQQVTLRCSPISGHKSVSWYQQVLGQGPQFIFQYYEKEERGRGNFPDRFSARQFPNYSSELNVNALLLGDSALYLCASSFEQGEVEPQHFGDGTRLSIL.

The V call is TRBV7-3, the J call TRBJ2-2; no reliable D call. Looked up from germline, CDR1 is SGHTA and CDR2 is FQGTGA. The CDR3 has 13 amino acids. The ends were cut back, 3 bases at V and 4 bases at J, with 6 bases in the middle. The CDR3 nucleotides are TGTGCCAGCAGCTTTTACGGCACCGGGGAGCTGTTTTTT. It encodes CASSFYGTGELFF.

On this clone itself: A junction boundary mismatches the germline segment, possibly from a read error. The chain uses TRBV6-5 and TRBJ1-1; D uncertain. The CDR3 is 13 residues long. CDR1 MNHEY and CDR2 SVGAGI come from the germline V gene. The CDR3 is CASSYDGNSEAFF. CDR3 in DNA: TGTGCCAGCAGTTATGACGGGAACAGTGAAGCTTTCTTT.

V usage is TRBV19 and J usage is TRBJ1-3; D is perhaps TRBD1 (5 bases). Trimming cost V 6 bases and J 0 bases, with 24 bases left between them. Germline loops: CDR1 LNHDA, CDR2 SQIVND (reference sequence). This CDR3 contains 19 residues. CDR3 protein: CASSPKLVRGASSGNTIYF. CDR3 nucleotide sequence: TGTGCCAGTAGCCCTAAGTTGGTGCGCGGGGCTAGCTCTGGAAACACCATATATTTT.

The genes are TRBV27 and TRBJ2-3, with D perhaps TRBD1 (5 bases). Trimming pared 1 base from V and 4 bases from J, leaving 12 bases between. CDR1 is MNHEY, CDR2 SMNVEV, per germline (reference sequence). CDR3 length: 15 amino acids. The CDR3: CASSLLSGPSDTQYF. The CDR3 DNA reads as TGTGCCAGCAGTTTATTATCAGGGCCTTCAGATACGCAGTATTTT.

With regard to this clone: Germline is not matched at one junction end, which may reflect a read error. This chain uses TRBV7-7 with TRBJ2-5; 15 nucleotides agree with TRBD2. Germline V CDR1 and CDR2: SSHAT, FNYEAQ (reference sequence). The CDR3 spans 17 residues. CDR3 in amino acids: CASSLGLAGGGQETQYF. The CDR3 DNA reads as TGTGCTAGCAGCTTGGGACTAGCGGGGGGAGGACAAGAGACCCAGTACTTC.

V and J are TRBV19 and TRBJ1-1; 7 bases fit TRBD1. The CDR3 totals 16 residues. V shed 4 bases and J 0 bases; nucleotides not matched to a gene: 8. Germline V gene lookup returns CDR1 LNHDA and CDR2 SQIVND (reference sequence). Here the CDR3 reads CASSRDQGVVNTEAFF. CDR3 coding DNA: TGTGCCAGTAGTAGAGACCAGGGGGTGGTGAACACTGAAGCTTTCTTT.

This clone was recorded a few times. The chain is built from TRBV5-8 and TRBJ2-7, with 8 bases identical to TRBD2. The germline V gene has CDR1 SGHTS and CDR2 YDEGEE. V shed 4 bases and J 1 base; nucleotides not matched to a gene: 4. This CDR3 comprises 14 residues. CDR3 protein: CASSPGGGSYEQYF. For the CDR3, the DNA is TGTGCCAGCAGCCCCGGGGGGGGATCCTACGAGCAGTACTTC. Full variable domain (missing parts from reference TRBV5-8 and TRBJ2-7): EAGVTQSPTHLIKTRGQQATLRCSPISGHTSVYWYQQALGLGLQFLLWYDEGEERNRGNFPPRFSGRQFPNYSSELNVNALELEDSALYLCASSPGGGSYEQYFGPGTRLTVT.

V usage is TRBV10-3 and J usage is TRBJ1-6, with TRBD1 matching over 10 bases. CDR1 is ENHRY and CDR2 is SYGVKD in the germline V gene. V trimming: 6 bases; J trimming: 7 bases; junction bases outside the gene matches: 9. This CDR3 spans 16 amino acids. The DNA of the CDR3 is TGTGCCATCAGCGGACAGGGGGGGAACCCCAATTCACCCCTCCACTTT. Translating gives CAISGQGGNPNSPLHF.